A single T cell receptor beta chain is shown here with its context. The entry originates in a study of brain T cells in children with intractable seizures. TCRdb keeps only in-frame clones here, not all; method: immunoSEQ multiplex PCR. The sample consists of hundreds of thousands of clones, roughly 92% of them appearing once. Regarding time point: blood from clinic visit 5 months post-surgery; TSC patient then seizure free. Germline CDR1 SGHTA, CDR2 FQGNSA. Trimming left V 0 bases short and J 8 bases short, with 17 bases between. The CDR3 is 16 amino acids. The sequenced sample was peripheral blood, obtained 4 to 6 months after surgery. V gene TRBV7-2 combines with J gene TRBJ2-4, with a tentative D call TRBD2 (5 bases). The receptor comes from a boy younger than two with tuberous sclerosis and intractable seizures. For the CDR3, the DNA is TGTGCCAGCAGCTTAGCTTGGTGGCAGGCCGGGGACATTCAGTACTTC. This sequence encodes CASSLAWWQAGDIQYF. The variable domain in full, with the rest retrieved from reference TRBV7-2 and TRBJ2-4, is GAGVSQSPSNKVTEKGKDVELRCDPISGHTALYWYRQSLGQGLEFLIYFQGNSAPDKSGLPSDRFSAERTGGSVSTLTIQRTQQEDSAVYLCASSLAWWQAGDIQYFGAGTRLSVL.